The rows below give T cell receptor beta chains drawn from one sample of a study of shared T cell receptors in the human thymus. Assay used: immunoSEQ multiplex PCR; TCRdb lists only in-frame clones, some missing. There are hundreds of thousands of clones in the sample; around 87% occur only once, and approximately 0.011% lies in the top ten. In addition, the sample was reused for a study of human thymus T cells.

Sequencing was carried out using thymocytes. These receptors originate from a boy in the first two years of life with a congenital heart defect. Each CDR3 is given with its conserved first and last residue. D genes are given only for firm matches. Only some rows state a clone size, as once, few, many or a class for expanded clones.

CDR3 protein: CASSSPTGGYGYTF; CDR3 DNA: TGTGCCAGCAGCTCTCCGACAGGGGGCTATGGCTACACCTTC; clone size: once; CDR3 length: 14; D gene: TRBD1; J gene: TRBJ1-2; V gene: TRBV7-9
CDR3 protein: CASSFQYQETQYF; CDR3 DNA: TGCGCCAGCAGCTTTCAGTACCAAGAGACCCAGTACTTC; clone size: once; CDR3 length: 13; D gene: .; J gene: TRBJ2-5; V gene: TRBV5-4
CDR3 protein: CASSESKSRIYEQYF; CDR3 DNA: TGCGCCAGCAGTGAGTCGAAGTCGCGGATCTACGAGCAGTACTTC; clone size: .; CDR3 length: 15; D gene: .; J gene: TRBJ2-7; V gene: TRBV10-1
CDR3 protein: CAWSGPGQVQETQYF; CDR3 DNA: TGTGCCTGGAGTGGCCCGGGACAGGTCCAAGAGACCCAGTACTTC; clone size: .; CDR3 length: 15; D gene: TRBD1; J gene: TRBJ2-5; V gene: TRBV30
CDR3 protein: CASSLLRGEKLFF; CDR3 DNA: TGTGCCAGCAGCTTGTTGAGGGGGGAAAAACTGTTTTTT; clone size: .; CDR3 length: 13; D gene: .; J gene: TRBJ1-4; V gene: TRBV5-6
CDR3 protein: CASSLEGYRAENTEAFF; CDR3 DNA: TGTGCCAGCAGCTTAGAGGGGTACAGGGCCGAAAACACTGAAGCTTTCTTT; clone size: .; CDR3 length: 17; D gene: .; J gene: TRBJ1-1; V gene: TRBV7-2
CDR3 protein: CASSLTYNYNEQFF; CDR3 DNA: TGCGCCAGCAGCTTAACATACAATTACAATGAGCAGTTCTTC; clone size: .; CDR3 length: 14; D gene: .; J gene: TRBJ2-1; V gene: TRBV5-1
CDR3 protein: CSVGGLRESGEAFF; CDR3 DNA: TGCAGCGTCGGGGGGCTCAGGGAGTCGGGTGAAGCTTTCTTT; clone size: .; CDR3 length: 14; D gene: .; J gene: TRBJ1-1; V gene: TRBV29-1
CDR3 protein: CASSHATTGLWETQYF; CDR3 DNA: TGCGCCAGCAGCCATGCCACGACAGGCCTGTGGGAGACCCAGTACTTC; clone size: .; CDR3 length: 16; D gene: .; J gene: TRBJ2-5; V gene: TRBV4-3
CDR3 protein: CASSSNRGNQPQHF; CDR3 DNA: TGTGCCAGCAGTTCGAACAGGGGCAATCAGCCCCAGCATTTT; clone size: .; CDR3 length: 14; D gene: .; J gene: TRBJ1-5; V gene: TRBV28
CDR3 protein: CASGPFRGAGGVPPGELFF; CDR3 DNA: TGTGCTAGTGGTCCGTTTCGGGGGGCCGGGGGCGTTCCACCCGGGGAGCTGTTTTTT; clone size: .; CDR3 length: 19; D gene: .; J gene: TRBJ2-2; V gene: TRBV12-5
CDR3 protein: CASSLTSGRMYEQFF; CDR3 DNA: TGTGCCAGCAGTTTAACTAGCGGGAGAATGTATGAGCAGTTCTTC; clone size: .; CDR3 length: 15; D gene: TRBD2; J gene: TRBJ2-1; V gene: TRBV6-1
CDR3 protein: CASSTTGSTEAFF; CDR3 DNA: TGTGCCAGCAGCACAACAGGGAGTACTGAAGCTTTCTTT; clone size: .; CDR3 length: 13; D gene: .; J gene: TRBJ1-1; V gene: TRBV7-6
CDR3 protein: CASSDRLDRGETGELFF; CDR3 DNA: TGTGCCAGCAGCGACCGCCTTGACAGGGGAGAGACCGGGGAGCTGTTTTTT; clone size: .; CDR3 length: 17; D gene: TRBD1; J gene: TRBJ2-2; V gene: TRBV7-3
CDR3 protein: CASSLGAGLDTQYF; CDR3 DNA: TGTGCCAGCAGTTTGGGAGCGGGGCTCGATACGCAGTATTTT; clone size: .; CDR3 length: 14; D gene: TRBD2; J gene: TRBJ2-3; V gene: TRBV28
CDR3 protein: CASSPRRTGEPQHF; CDR3 DNA: TGTGCCAGTAGTCCAAGACGGACGGGGGAGCCCCAGCATTTT; clone size: .; CDR3 length: 14; D gene: .; J gene: TRBJ1-5; V gene: TRBV19
CDR3 protein: CASSQGGNNTEAFF; CDR3 DNA: TGCGCCAGCAGCCAAGGAGGCAACAACACTGAAGCTTTCTTT; clone size: .; CDR3 length: 14; D gene: .; J gene: TRBJ1-1; V gene: TRBV4-1
CDR3 protein: CASLLGTSSTDTQYF; CDR3 DNA: TGTGCCAGCTTACTTGGAACTAGCAGTACAGATACGCAGTATTTT; clone size: .; CDR3 length: 15; D gene: .; J gene: TRBJ2-3; V gene: TRBV11-2
CDR3 protein: CASSLSGGGIQYF; CDR3 DNA: TGTGCCAGCAGTTTATCCGGGGGGGGCATTCAGTACTTC; clone size: .; CDR3 length: 13; D gene: TRBD2; J gene: TRBJ2-4; V gene: TRBV27
CDR3 protein: CASSRREGEQFF; CDR3 DNA: TGTGCCAGCAGCCGGAGGGAGGGGGAGCAGTTCTTC; clone size: once; CDR3 length: 12; D gene: TRBD2; J gene: TRBJ2-1; V gene: TRBV7-8
CDR3 protein: CASSLGRSPYQPQHF; CDR3 DNA: TGTGCCAGCAGCTTAGGCCGGTCTCCTTACCAGCCCCAGCATTTT; clone size: .; CDR3 length: 15; D gene: .; J gene: TRBJ1-5; V gene: TRBV13
CDR3 protein: CASSASGAPNTGELFF; CDR3 DNA: TGTGCCAGCAGTGCGTCTGGGGCCCCGAACACCGGGGAGCTGTTTTTT; clone size: .; CDR3 length: 16; D gene: .; J gene: TRBJ2-2; V gene: TRBV25-1
CDR3 protein: CARTNRAGANTEAFF; CDR3 DNA: TGTGCCAGGACCAACCGGGCAGGGGCGAACACTGAAGCTTTCTTT; clone size: .; CDR3 length: 15; D gene: .; J gene: TRBJ1-1; V gene: TRBV27
CDR3 protein: CASSPRASGRRPQETQYF; CDR3 DNA: TGTGCCAGCAGCCCGCGGGCTAGCGGGAGGAGGCCCCAAGAGACCCAGTACTTC; clone size: .; CDR3 length: 18; D gene: TRBD2; J gene: TRBJ2-5; V gene: TRBV7-7
CDR3 protein: CASSPTASPDTEAFF; CDR3 DNA: TGTGCCAGCAGTCCGACAGCAAGTCCCGACACTGAAGCTTTCTTT; clone size: few; CDR3 length: 15; D gene: .; J gene: TRBJ1-1; V gene: TRBV28
CDR3 protein: CASSMATRGSYNEQFF; CDR3 DNA: TGTGCCAGTAGTATGGCTACCAGGGGCTCCTACAATGAGCAGTTCTTC; clone size: once; CDR3 length: 16; D gene: .; J gene: TRBJ2-1; V gene: TRBV19
CDR3 protein: CASSFQTSGKTQHTQYF; CDR3 DNA: TGTGCCAGCAGTTTCCAGACTAGCGGGAAGACACAGCATACGCAGTATTTT; clone size: few; CDR3 length: 17; D gene: TRBD2; J gene: TRBJ2-3; V gene: TRBV27
CDR3 protein: CSGRAGRNNEQFF; CDR3 DNA: TGCAGCGGGAGGGCTGGTCGAAACAATGAGCAGTTCTTC; clone size: .; CDR3 length: 13; D gene: .; J gene: TRBJ2-1; V gene: TRBV29-1
CDR3 protein: CASSRQDSSGANVLTF; CDR3 DNA: TGTGCCAGTAGTAGACAGGACAGCTCTGGGGCCAACGTCCTGACTTTC; clone size: few; CDR3 length: 16; D gene: .; J gene: TRBJ2-6; V gene: TRBV19
CDR3 protein: CASSEGLGTGPYEQYF; CDR3 DNA: TGTGCCAGCAGTGAAGGATTGGGGACAGGACCCTACGAGCAGTACTTC; clone size: .; CDR3 length: 16; D gene: TRBD1; J gene: TRBJ2-7; V gene: TRBV6-1
CDR3 protein: CASTLPQGAPQVQYF; CDR3 DNA: TGTGCCAGCACCCTACCCCAGGGGGCCCCCCAGGTGCAGTACTTC; clone size: .; CDR3 length: 15; D gene: .; J gene: TRBJ2-7; V gene: TRBV21-1
CDR3 protein: CASSYSTGGGYTF; CDR3 DNA: TGTGCCAGCAGTTACTCGACAGGGGGGGGCTACACCTTC; clone size: .; CDR3 length: 13; D gene: TRBD1; J gene: TRBJ1-2; V gene: TRBV6-5